These 17 T cell receptor beta chains were sequenced from one sample in a study of blood T cell repertoires in COVID-19. Sequencing used immunoSEQ multiplex PCR; TCRdb keeps in-frame clones, though not all of them. Here the sample spans almost 35,000 clones, 85% to 95% being singletons. Sequenced input: peripheral blood. All receptors come from a man aged 55 to 70 with active or convalescent COVID-19.

V gene TRBV5-6 combines with J gene TRBJ2-3; the match to TRBD1 covers 8 bases. The germline V gene has CDR1 SGHDT and CDR2 YYEEEE. The CDR3 loop spans 16 amino acids. The trim removed 0 bases at V and 2 bases at J, leaving 5 bases unmatched. CDR3 coding DNA: TGTGCCAGCAGCTTGGAACAGGGGGGCGTCACAGATACGCAGTATTTT. This sequence encodes CASSLEQGGVTDTQYF.

The chain employs TRBV7-2 and TRBJ2-7, with 7 positions matching TRBD2. CDR1 and CDR2 (germline): SGHTA, FQGNSA. The CDR3 runs to 14 residues. V gave up 6 bases and J gave up 3 bases; unmatched junction bases: 8. CDR3 nucleotides: TGTGCCAGCAGGCAGAGCGGGATTGACTACGAGCAGTACTTC. Translation: CASRQSGIDYEQYF.

The chain joins TRBV7-9 to TRBJ2-7; tentative D call: TRBD1 (6 bases). The germline V gene encodes CDR1 SEHNR and CDR2 FQNEAQ (reference sequence). Deletions cut 4 bases from V and 2 bases from J, with 12 bases between. This CDR3 has 14 residues. CDR3 coding DNA: TGTGCCAGCAGCTCTTACAGGGCCCCCTACGAGCAGTACTTC. Its protein is CASSSYRAPYEQYF.

This clone was picked up one time. The J gene is TRBJ1-6, the V gene TRBV5-6, with D possibly TRBD1 on 5 matching bases. The germline gives CDR1 SGHDT, CDR2 YYEEEE. This CDR3 region has 15 residues. V lost 1 base and J 9 bases, leaving 14 bases between the germline ends. The CDR3 DNA reads TGTGCCAGCAGCTTGCGTTCAGGGTCGGGTTCACCCCTCCACTTT. It translates to CASSLRSGSGSPLHF.

A single count supports this clone. The chain links TRBV3-1 (or the pseudogene TRBV3-2) to TRBJ2-7; D remains ambiguous. Germline V CDR1 and CDR2: LGHDT, YNNKEL (reference sequence). V was pared by 1 base and J by 2 bases, with 9 bases between. The CDR3 has 14 amino acids. The chain's CDR3 is CASSQGNSPYEQYF. For the CDR3, the DNA is TGTGCCAGCAGCCAAGGTAACAGCCCCTACGAGCAGTACTTC.

This clone was detected once. The rearrangement joins TRBV2 to TRBJ2-7, with D perhaps matching TRBD1 (5 bases). Between the trimmed V and J ends, which lost 8 bases and 2 bases, there was a span of 13 bases. The CDR3 is 13 amino acids. Looked up from germline, CDR1 is SNHLY and CDR2 is FYNNEI. Here the CDR3 DNA reads TGTGCCAGCGATCAGGGTCCAACCTACGAGCAGTACTTC. Translated, it gives CASDQGPTYEQYF.

The chain couples TRBV15 to TRBJ1-1, with TRBD1 matching 7 bases. Germline V lookup: CDR1 LNHNV, CDR2 YYDKDF (reference sequence). V shed 3 bases and J 0 bases; nucleotides not matched to a gene: 4. The CDR3 totals 15 residues. This CDR3 is CATSRGGQMNTEAFF. In nucleotides, the CDR3 is TGTGCCACCAGCAGGGGGGGACAGATGAACACTGAAGCTTTCTTT.

The gene calls are TRBV10-2 and TRBJ2-5, with D perhaps matching TRBD2 (7 bases). CDR1 is WSHSY, CDR2 SAAADI, per germline. The CDR3 length is 15 residues. Between the trimmed V and J ends, which lost 3 bases and 5 bases, there was a span of 16 bases. CDR3 in amino acids: CASSEKGRGGETQYF. The CDR3 bases are TGCGCCAGCAGTGAAAAAGGCAGGGGAGGGGAGACCCAGTACTTC.

The V and J genes are TRBV7-3 and TRBJ1-2; D gene uncertain. The CDR3 loop spans 15 amino acids. Germline V gene sequence: CDR1 SGHTA, CDR2 FQGTGA. Trimming stripped 0 bases from V and 8 bases from J, with 16 bases between. The CDR3 DNA sequence: TGTGCCAGCAGCTTAACGGGGTTGGACGGGGTCGGCTACACCTTC. Translated, it gives CASSLTGLDGVGYTF.

The chain uses TRBV6-6 and TRBJ2-7, with D possibly TRBD1 on 6 matching bases. The V end lost 8 bases, the J end lost 2 bases, and 16 bases lay between the germline ends. From germline, CDR1 is MNHNY and CDR2 SVGAGI (reference sequence). CDR3 length: 14 amino acids. In DNA, the CDR3 is TGTGCCAGCCCGATAGAGACAGGAGCCTACGAGCAGTACTTC. Translation: CASPIETGAYEQYF.

This clone came up a few times. The rearrangement links TRBV2 to TRBJ1-2, with D uncertain. Germline V gene sequence: CDR1 SNHLY, CDR2 FYNNEI. CDR3 length: 16 residues. Trimming removed 0 bases from V and 4 bases from J, with 15 bases in between. CDR3 DNA sequence: TGTGCCAGCAGTGAAGCCTTAGGAACTCGGGGCTATGGCTACACCTTC. Its translation is CASSEALGTRGYGYTF.

The gene calls are TRBV3-1 (or the pseudogene TRBV3-2) and TRBJ2-3; the match to TRBD2 covers 14 bases. The germline V gene encodes CDR1 LGHDT and CDR2 YNNKEL (reference sequence). The CDR3 covers 16 residues. Unmatched junction bases numbered 3, after V lost 4 bases and J lost 3 bases. CDR3 coding DNA: TGTGCCAGCAGCCGTAGGACTAGCGGGGGGACAGATACGCAGTATTTT. This translates into CASSRRTSGGTDTQYF.

The rearrangement links TRBV6-5 to TRBJ2-5; D remains ambiguous. Trimming removed 3 bases from V and 5 bases from J, with 16 bases in between. This CDR3 spans 15 amino acids. Looked up from germline, CDR1 is MNHEY and CDR2 is SVGAGI. CDR3 in DNA: TGTGCCAGCAGTTATACCTCGGCCGGAGCGGAGACCCAGTACTTC. Its protein is CASSYTSAGAETQYF.

The chain links TRBV19 to TRBJ2-1; TRBD2 agrees at 10 bases. V lost 5 bases, J lost 8 bases, and 3 bases stayed unmatched. The germline CDR1 and CDR2 sequences are LNHDA and SQIVND (reference sequence). The CDR3 sequence is 13 residues long. CDR3 amino acids: CASSSLAGDEQFF. For the CDR3, the DNA is TGTGCCAGTAGTTCGCTAGCGGGAGATGAGCAGTTCTTC.

This clone was detected a few times. The V and J genes are TRBV19 and TRBJ2-1, with D maybe TRBD1 (5 bases). In germline, CDR1 is LNHDA, CDR2 SQIVND (reference sequence). The CDR3 length is 16 residues. V was trimmed by 0 bases and J by 3 bases, leaving 12 bases between them. Written as DNA, the CDR3 is TGTGCCAGTAGTATAGAACCCCCAGGGCGCTACAATGAGCAGTTCTTC. Its translation is CASSIEPPGRYNEQFF.

This chain links TRBV29-1 with TRBJ1-2, with D unresolved. V shed 6 bases and J shed 2 bases, with 13 bases lying between them. In germline, CDR1 is SQVTM, CDR2 ANQGSEA. CDR3 length: 13 amino acids. Here the CDR3 reads CSVGEGKNYGYTF. The CDR3 DNA reads TGCAGCGTCGGGGAAGGAAAGAACTATGGCTACACCTTC. The full variable domain, with the rest looked up from reference TRBV29-1 and TRBJ1-2, is SAVISQKPSRDICQRGTSLTIQCQVDSQVTMMFWYRQQPGQSLTLIATANQGSEATYESGFVIDKFPISRPNLTFSTLTVSNMSPEDSSIYLCSVGEGKNYGYTFGSGTRLTVV.

This clone was seen a handful of times. The chain couples TRBV7-9 to TRBJ2-1, with 9 nucleotides matching TRBD1. The length of the CDR3 is 15 residues. The germline V gene encodes CDR1 SEHNR and CDR2 FQNEAQ (reference sequence). V lost 1 base, J lost 4 bases, and 2 bases stayed unmatched. CDR3 DNA: TGTGCCAGCAGCTTAGATGGGACAGGGTACAATGAGCAGTTCTTC. The encoded protein is CASSLDGTGYNEQFF.